This T cell receptor (beta chain) was sequenced during a study of cytomegalovirus exposure and HLA in healthy donors. The CDR3 length is 13 residues. Trimming removed 4 bases from V and 8 bases from J, with 14 bases in between. Germline V gene sequence: CDR1 MNHEY, CDR2 SMNVEV (reference sequence). With 60 Vbeta and 13 Jbeta primers, the PCR was carried out. TCRdb keeps only in-frame clones here, not all; method: immunoSEQ multiplex PCR. With some 41,000 clones in the sample, the ten largest clones hold approximately 3.6%. The chain employs TRBV27 and TRBJ1-2, with D possibly being TRBD1 (6 bases). The TCR originated in a male donor in good health and CMV-seronegative. The source material was PBMCs. CDR3 region: CASSSTGLGGYTF. The CDR3 region has the DNA TGTGCCAGCAGTTCTACAGGGTTGGGAGGCTACACCTTC.